The next 13 T cell receptor beta chains were all read from a single sample in a study of OX40 agonist ivuxolimab in advanced cancers. Assay used: immunoSEQ multiplex PCR; TCRdb lists only in-frame clones, some missing. The sample includes around 72,000 clones, approximately 89% of them seen just once. The starting material was CD4+ or CD8+ T cells sorted from blood, obtained in a trial of the OX40 agonist ivuxolimab. These receptors all stem from an adult with an advanced solid tumor such as melanoma, head and neck, liver or kidney cancer.

This clone was seen just once. The chain links TRBV18 to TRBJ2-3, with unresolved D. The germline V gene has CDR1 KGHSH and CDR2 LQKENI. V was shortened by 1 base and J by 1 base, with 12 bases between the two germline ends. The length of the CDR3 is 16 residues. CDR3: CASSPREGIGTDTQYF. As DNA, the CDR3 is TGTGCCAGCTCACCACGGGAAGGGATTGGCACAGATACGCAGTATTTT. Full variable domain (missing parts from reference TRBV18 and TRBJ2-3): NAGVMQNPRHLVRRRGQEARLRCSPMKGHSHVYWYRQLPEEGLKFMVYLQKENIIDESGMPKERFSAEFPKEGPSILRIQQVVRGDSAAYFCASSPREGIGTDTQYFGPGTRLTVL.

This sequence joins TRBV5-6 and TRBJ2-3; D unclear. The V gene lost 1 base and the J gene lost 0 bases, with 18 bases spanning the gap. The CDR3 spans 18 residues. CDR1 is SGHDT and CDR2 is YYEEEE in the germline V gene. In DNA form, the CDR3 reads TGTGCCAGCAGCTTGTCGGAACGAGCGCATACTAGCACAGATACGCAGTATTTT. Protein sequence: CASSLSERAHTSTDTQYF.

The rearrangement uses TRBV29-1 and TRBJ2-1; TRBD2 agrees at 8 bases. The V and J ends lost 5 bases and 10 bases, in that order; junction bases with no gene match: 10. CDR1 is SQVTM and CDR2 is ANQGSEA in the germline V gene. The CDR3 spans 13 residues. The CDR3 spells CSVKGLGFYEQFF. In nucleotides, the CDR3 is TGCAGCGTTAAGGGACTAGGATTTTACGAGCAGTTCTTC.

This clone has a single count. The rearrangement joins TRBV19 to TRBJ2-3; the D gene is possibly TRBD1 (6 bases). Trimming pared 3 bases from V and 8 bases from J, leaving 18 bases between. The germline gives CDR1 LNHDA, CDR2 SQIVND (reference sequence). This CDR3 has 15 amino acids. The CDR3 DNA is TGTGCCAGTAGTATCAAGGGGACAAGTCCAGGTACGCAGTATTTT. Translated: CASSIKGTSPGTQYF.

The V and J genes are TRBV15 and TRBJ2-7; TRBD2 matches 7 bases. CDR3 length: 15 residues. Germline V gene data show CDR1 as LNHNV and CDR2 as YYDKDF (reference sequence). Unmatched junction bases numbered 10, after V lost 1 base and J lost 7 bases. CDR3 protein: CATSRGSGLAEEQYF. CDR3 in DNA: TGTGCCACCAGCAGAGGCTCAGGGCTAGCGGAGGAGCAGTACTTC.

The CDR3 DNA sequence: TGTGCCAGCAGCTTATCCGGGACAGGGTCGTACGAGCAGTACTTC. This translates into CASSLSGTGSYEQYF. This chain uses TRBV7-9 with TRBJ2-7, with 9 nucleotides matching TRBD1. The V gene's germline CDR1 is SEHNR and CDR2 FQNEAQ (reference sequence). Trimming took 2 bases from V and 4 from J; bases not matched to a gene: 6. This CDR3 is built from 15 residues.

The chain links TRBV14 to TRBJ2-7; 14 positions match TRBD2. CDR1 SGHDN and CDR2 FVKESK come from the germline V gene. V shed 4 bases and J 5 bases; nucleotides not matched to a gene: 7. There are 16 residues in the CDR3. The CDR3: CASSLWGLAGAHEQYF. DNA of the CDR3: TGTGCCAGCAGCCTATGGGGACTAGCGGGAGCTCACGAGCAGTACTTC.

The CDR3 sequence: CASSLSGDNEKLFF. In DNA, the CDR3 is TGTGCCAGCAGTTTATCTGGGGATAATGAAAAACTGTTTTTT. The J gene is TRBJ1-4, the V gene TRBV27; D not certain. CDR1 and CDR2 (germline): MNHEY, SMNVEV (reference sequence). The CDR3 consists of 14 residues. Between the trimmed V and J ends, which lost 0 bases and 4 bases, there was a span of 6 bases.

J is TRBJ2-7 and V is TRBV7-2; D uncertain. From germline, CDR1 is SGHTA and CDR2 FQGNSA. V was trimmed by 5 bases and J by 4 bases, leaving 15 bases between them. The CDR3 consists of 14 residues. The CDR3 reads CASSRFGLNYEQYF. The CDR3 region has the DNA TGTGCCAGCAGCCGTTTCGGGTTGAATTACGAGCAGTACTTC.

This chain connects TRBV28 to TRBJ1-4; possibly TRBD1 for D (5 bases). This CDR3 region has 15 residues. Deletions cut 6 bases from V and 4 bases from J, with 15 bases between. Germline values: CDR1 MDHEN, CDR2 SYDVKM. Here the CDR3 reads CASSRAGSGNEKLFF. The CDR3 DNA reads TGTGCCAGCAGCCGCGCAGGGTCTGGTAATGAAAAACTGTTTTTT.

The CDR3 sequence: CAAVGQRTGELFF. CDR3 coding DNA: TGTGCCGCGGTGGGACAGCGCACCGGGGAGCTGTTTTTT. The chain carries TRBV10-3 and TRBJ2-2; 7 positions agree with TRBD1. The CDR3 contains 13 residues. Trimming removed 11 bases from V and 4 bases from J; junction bases left unmatched: 7. Per germline, CDR1 ENHRY and CDR2 SYGVKD.

The V gene is TRBV5-4, the J gene TRBJ1-4; perhaps TRBD1 as D (5 bases). The germline CDR1 and CDR2 sequences are SGHNT and YYREEE (reference sequence). The CDR3 loop spans 13 amino acids. V lost 3 bases and J lost 3, with 6 bases in between. The CDR3 DNA sequence: TGTGCCAGCAGCTGGGGGTCTAATGAAAAACTGTTTTTT. Its protein product is CASSWGSNEKLFF.

The gene calls are TRBV7-3 and TRBJ2-3, with 9 bases matching TRBD2. The V segment lost 5 bases and the J segment 4 bases; nucleotides outside the gene matches: 7. Germline V CDR1 and CDR2: SGHTA, FQGTGA. The CDR3 runs 15 residues. CDR3 DNA sequence: TGTGCCAGCAGCCTGAGCGGGGGGTACGCAGATACGCAGTATTTT. This translates into CASSLSGGYADTQYF.